The TCR beta chain described here comes from a study of early T cells in non-severe SARS-CoV-2 infection. General study points: Matching results from VDJdb favored anti-spike CD8 responses, leaving private and CD4 specificities undetected.

In the library, individual cDNA molecules carried attached unique molecular identifiers. MiXCR was run by TCRdb on the 5' RACE reads, yielding one entry per CDR3 protein. The sample has 60,000 to 65,000 distinct CDR3 sequences, approximately 12% seen once; the top ten hold roughly 4.6%. This clonotype was counted many times. Its antigen remains unknown. Sequencing input: whole blood. The source of this sequence is an adult who was a healthcare worker with PCR-confirmed SARS-CoV-2 infection or an uninfected control (not recorded which).

The CDR3 DNA follows: TGTGCCAGTAGTCCCAGATCCGGGACAGGGTCTAGCAATCAGCCCCAGCATTTT. Protein: CASSPRSGTGSSNQPQHF. The rearrangement links TRBV19 to TRBJ1-5, with TRBD1 matching over 9 bases. This CDR3 has 18 residues. CDR1 is LNHDA and CDR2 is SQIVND in the germline V gene (reference sequence). Trimming took 5 bases from V and 0 from J; bases not matched to a gene: 11.